These T cell receptor beta chains were read from a single sample in a study of T-cell memory formation after mild COVID-19. From the 5' RACE reads, TCRdb called clonotypes with MiXCR, one entry per CDR3 protein. Altogether approximately 250,000 distinct CDR3 sequences are present, roughly 17% being singletons, with the ten largest covering 22%. Specimen: PBMCs or a T cell subset sorted from them (not recorded which). These receptors were obtained from a man younger than 35 who had mild COVID-19 (a few samples of this study predate the infection). Cell type and time point are not known. Both conserved end residues are part of each CDR3. D genes are given only for firm matches. Clone size is given for some rows only: seen once, a few or many times, or a class if the clone is expanded.

>-|-|TRBV4-3|TRBJ2-2
TGCGCCAGCAGCCACCCTACAGCGAACACCGGGGAGCTGTTTTTT
CASSHPTANTGELFF
>-|-|TRBV9|TRBJ1-3
TGTGCCAGCAGCGTAACCGCCGGCTCTGGAAACACCATATATTTT
CASSVTAGSGNTIYF
>few|-|TRBV7-8|TRBJ2-3
TGTGCCAGCAGCTTAGGAGCCTCTTATACGCAGTATTTT
CASSLGASYTQYF
>-|TRBD2|TRBV27|TRBJ2-7
TGTGCCAGCAGTCTCCAGGAATCGGGGGGCGAGCAGTACTTC
CASSLQESGGEQYF
>many|-|TRBV5-4|TRBJ2-1
TGTGCCAGCAGCTTGGGGCCCGACAATGAGCAGTTCTTC
CASSLGPDNEQFF
>few|TRBD1|TRBV6-1|TRBJ2-2
TGTGCCAGCAGTGAATTTGGGACAGCGAACACCGGGGAGCTGTTTTTT
CASSEFGTANTGELFF
>-|-|TRBV10-2|TRBJ2-6
TGCGCCAGTGAGGGGACCGGGGCCAACGTCCTGACTTTC
CASEGTGANVLTF
>few|-|TRBV23-1|TRBJ1-1
TGCGCCAGCAGTCAATCCGGCCCCAGAGTGGAAACTGAAGCTTTCTTT
CASSQSGPRVETEAFF
>few|-|TRBV5-5|TRBJ1-1
TGTGCCAGCAGCTTAGACCTCACGCGAGGGGGGTCGAACACTGAAGCTTTCTTT
CASSLDLTRGGSNTEAFF
>-|-|TRBV5-6|TRBJ1-5
TGTGCCAGCAGCTTCCTCGCTGGGCCCCAGCATTTT
CASSFLAGPQHF
>-|-|TRBV28|TRBJ2-1
TGTGCCAGCAGTTCCTGGACATGGGGTTTCAATGAGCAGTTCTTC
CASSSWTWGFNEQFF
>-|-|TRBV12-3/TRBV12-4|TRBJ1-5
TGTGCCAGCAGTTTAGCTACGGCTGGAGGGCAGCCCCAGCATTTT
CASSLATAGGQPQHF
>-|-|TRBV7-2|TRBJ2-2
TGTGCCAGCAGCTCCCTAACTGGGAACACCGGGGAGCTGTTTTTT
CASSSLTGNTGELFF
>-|-|TRBV20-1|TRBJ2-7
TGCAGTGCTCGTCGGGAGTTTCAATACGAGCAGTACTTC
CSARREFQYEQYF
>few|TRBD1|TRBV28|TRBJ2-5
TGTGCCAGCAGGACCGGGACAGTCAAGACCCAGTACTTC
CASRTGTVKTQYF
>few|TRBD1|TRBV4-3|TRBJ1-1
TGCGCCAGCAGCCACCGACTTTACGACCGGGACAGGGGAAGATCTGAAGCTTTCTTT
CASSHRLYDRDRGRSEAFF
>-|-|TRBV7-2|TRBJ2-1
TGTGCCAGCAGCGTCCAGCCCAGCTCCTACAATGAGCAGTTCTTC
CASSVQPSSYNEQFF
>few|-|TRBV4-1|TRBJ2-3
TGCGCCAGCAGCCATCCCGACACAGATACGCAGTATTTT
CASSHPDTDTQYF
>-|-|TRBV7-6|TRBJ1-3
TGTGCCAGCAGCCCCGGGGGGGGACCTGGAAACACCATATATTTT
CASSPGGGPGNTIYF
>-|TRBD1|TRBV12-3/TRBV12-4|TRBJ1-1
TGTGCCAGCAGTTTCCGACAGGGGTTGATAACTGAAGCTTTCTTT
CASSFRQGLITEAFF
>few|TRBD1|TRBV20-1|TRBJ2-3
TGCAGTGCTAGGGTTCGGACAGGGGGCAGGACAGATACGCAGTATTTT
CSARVRTGGRTDTQYF
>-|-|TRBV10-3|TRBJ2-2
TGTGCCACCCGGACAGTGGGGGCCGGGGAGCTGTTTTTT
CATRTVGAGELFF
>-|-|TRBV7-9|TRBJ1-4
TGTGCCAGCAGCTCGAGGGACAACCATGCTAATGAAAAACTGTTTTTT
CASSSRDNHANEKLFF
>-|-|TRBV3-1|TRBJ1-2
TGTGCCAGCAGCAACTGGGGGGGCGCAGACTATGGCTACACCTTC
CASSNWGGADYGYTF
>few|-|TRBV28|TRBJ2-5
TGTGCCAGCAGCCCCCAGGGAGGCCCCCAAGAGACCCAGTACTTC
CASSPQGGPQETQYF
>-|-|TRBV5-1|TRBJ1-4
TGCGCCAGCAGCTTGACGTGGGGAAGTGAACTGTTTTTT
CASSLTWGSELFF
>few|-|TRBV4-2|TRBJ2-5
TGTGCCAGCAGCCCCAAGAAGTCCCTAACGGAGACCCAGTACTTC
CASSPKKSLTETQYF
>few|TRBD1|TRBV7-2|TRBJ1-3
TGTGCCAGCAGCCGACAGGGACACACCATATATTTT
CASSRQGHTIYF
>many|TRBD1|TRBV5-1|TRBJ2-6
TGCGCCAGCAGCTCGGGACAGGGGCGGAATGGGGCCAACGTCCTGACTTTC
CASSSGQGRNGANVLTF
>-|-|TRBV7-9|TRBJ2-2
TGTGCCAGCAGCTTTAACCAAGCGAACACCGGGGAGCTGTTTTTT
CASSFNQANTGELFF
>-|-|TRBV3-1|TRBJ1-1
TGTGCCAGCAGCCCGGACACTCTGGGTGAAGCTTTCTTT
CASSPDTLGEAFF
>many|-|TRBV7-2|TRBJ1-6
TGTGCCAGCAGCTGGGTTACAGTGGATTCACCCCTCCACTTT
CASSWVTVDSPLHF
>-|TRBD1|TRBV10-3|TRBJ1-1
TGTGCCATCAGCGTCACAGGGGAACTGAACACTGAAGCTTTCTTT
CAISVTGELNTEAFF
>-|-|TRBV7-2|TRBJ1-1
TGTGCCAGCAGCTTAGGAGCGGGGATGAACACTGAAGCTTTCTTT
CASSLGAGMNTEAFF
>few|TRBD1|TRBV4-1|TRBJ2-3
TGCGCCAGCAGCCGACCGGGACAGAGACTTCGTAGAGATACGCAGTATTTT
CASSRPGQRLRRDTQYF
>few|TRBD2|TRBV7-8|TRBJ2-7
TGTGCCAGCAGCCGATCTAGCGGGGGGGCCCCCTACGAGCAGTACTTC
CASSRSSGGAPYEQYF
>many|-|TRBV7-9|TRBJ2-5
TGTGCCAGCGGACTACCGACCCAAGTGACCCAGTACTTC
CASGLPTQVTQYF
>few|TRBD1|TRBV7-9|TRBJ2-3
TGTGCCAGCAGCCGCCAGGGGGCAGTGGGCACAGATACGCAGTATTTT
CASSRQGAVGTDTQYF
>few|-|TRBV5-1|TRBJ1-1
TGCGCCAGCAGCTTCAGGAAGAACACTGAAGCTTTCTTT
CASSFRKNTEAFF
>-|TRBD1|TRBV5-1|TRBJ1-2
TGCGCCAGCAGCACGGGACAGGGCAAAAGCTATGGCTACACCTTC
CASSTGQGKSYGYTF
>-|TRBD2|TRBV6-6|TRBJ2-3
TGTGCCAGCAGCCGCACCGGGACTAGCACCGCTGATACGCAGTATTTT
CASSRTGTSTADTQYF
>-|TRBD2|TRBV30|TRBJ2-3
TGTGCCTGTTCACTAGCGGGGGCGGATACGCAGTATTTT
CACSLAGADTQYF
>-|-|TRBV5-1|TRBJ1-1
TGCGCCAGCAGCCGCTATGAGGGGGTGGAGGAAGCTTTCTTT
CASSRYEGVEEAFF
>-|-|TRBV7-9|TRBJ1-4
TGTGCCAGCAGCTTACGGCGGGAGAATGAAAAACTGTTTTTT
CASSLRRENEKLFF
>-|TRBD1|TRBV5-4|TRBJ1-2
TGTGCCAGCAGCTTGGCCGACAGGGGGCGCTTATATGGCTACACCTTC
CASSLADRGRLYGYTF
>-|TRBD2|TRBV7-3|TRBJ2-3
TGTGCCAGCAGCCCGCAGGGCGGGGGGGCTATAGATACGCAGTATTTT
CASSPQGGGAIDTQYF
>many|-|TRBV4-2|TRBJ2-3
TGTGCCAGCAGCCACTCAGATACGCAGTATTTT
CASSHSDTQYF
>-|TRBD2|TRBV15|TRBJ2-1
TGTGCCACGAAACTCTTTACGGGAGGCTACAATGAGCAGTTCTTC
CATKLFTGGYNEQFF
>-|-|TRBV12-3/TRBV12-4|TRBJ2-7
TGTGCCAGCAGTCAACCCGGGGGCGAGCAGTACTTC
CASSQPGGEQYF
>many|-|TRBV5-1|TRBJ2-1
TGCGCCAGCAGCTTGGCGGCTTCCTCCTACAATGAGCAGTTCTTC
CASSLAASSYNEQFF
>few|TRBD2|TRBV5-1|TRBJ2-5
TGCGCCAGCAGCCCCGGGGGGAGTCAAGTAGAGACCCAGTACTTC
CASSPGGSQVETQYF